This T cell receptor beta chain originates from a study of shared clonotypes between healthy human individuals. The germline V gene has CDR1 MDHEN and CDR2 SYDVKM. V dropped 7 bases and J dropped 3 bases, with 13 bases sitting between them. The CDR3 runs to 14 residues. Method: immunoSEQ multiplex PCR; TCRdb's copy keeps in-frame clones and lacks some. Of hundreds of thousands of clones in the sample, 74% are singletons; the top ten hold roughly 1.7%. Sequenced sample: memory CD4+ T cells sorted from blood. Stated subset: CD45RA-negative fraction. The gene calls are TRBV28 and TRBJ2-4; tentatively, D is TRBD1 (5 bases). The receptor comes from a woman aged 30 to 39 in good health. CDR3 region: CASNPGHIKNIQYF. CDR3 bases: TGTGCCAGCAACCCCGGACATATCAAAAACATTCAGTACTTC. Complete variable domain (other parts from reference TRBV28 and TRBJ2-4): DVKVTQSSRYLVKRTGEKVFLECVQDMDHENMFWYRQDPGLGLRLIYFSYDVKMKEKGDIPEGYSVSREKKERFSLILESASTNQTSMYLCASNPGHIKNIQYFGAGTRLSVL.